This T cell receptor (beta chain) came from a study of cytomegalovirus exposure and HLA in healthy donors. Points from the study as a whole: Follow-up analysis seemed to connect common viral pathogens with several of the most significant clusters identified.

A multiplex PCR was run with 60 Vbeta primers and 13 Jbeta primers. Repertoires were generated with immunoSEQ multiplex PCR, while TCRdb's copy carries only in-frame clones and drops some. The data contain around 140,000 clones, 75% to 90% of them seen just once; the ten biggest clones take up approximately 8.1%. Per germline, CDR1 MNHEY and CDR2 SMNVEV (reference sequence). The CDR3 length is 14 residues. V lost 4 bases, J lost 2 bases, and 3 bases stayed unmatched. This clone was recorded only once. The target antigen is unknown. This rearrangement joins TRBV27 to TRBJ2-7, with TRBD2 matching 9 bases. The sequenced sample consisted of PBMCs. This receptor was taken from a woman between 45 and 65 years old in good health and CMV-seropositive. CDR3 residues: CASSWAGGPYEQYF. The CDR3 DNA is TGTGCCAGCAGTTGGGCGGGAGGGCCCTACGAGCAGTACTTC.